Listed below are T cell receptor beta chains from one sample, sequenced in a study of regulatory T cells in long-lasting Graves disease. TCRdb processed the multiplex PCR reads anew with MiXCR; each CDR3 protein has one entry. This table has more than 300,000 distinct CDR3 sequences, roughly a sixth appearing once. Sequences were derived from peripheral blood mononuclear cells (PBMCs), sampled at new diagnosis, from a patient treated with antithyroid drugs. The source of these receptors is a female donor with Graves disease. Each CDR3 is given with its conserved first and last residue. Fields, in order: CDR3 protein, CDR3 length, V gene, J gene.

CDR3 protein: CASSVDRSVTRYTF
CDR3 length: 14
V gene: TRBV2
J gene: TRBJ1-2

CDR3 protein: CASSQTGGDGTDTQYF
CDR3 length: 16
V gene: TRBV11-1
J gene: TRBJ2-3

CDR3 protein: CASSLSRTVAYEQYF
CDR3 length: 15
V gene: TRBV6-1
J gene: TRBJ2-7

CDR3 protein: CASSPLPTGDEQFF
CDR3 length: 14
V gene: TRBV7-7
J gene: TRBJ2-1

CDR3 protein: CASSPRDRNYGYTF
CDR3 length: 14
V gene: TRBV6-1
J gene: TRBJ1-2

CDR3 protein: CASATGSQGTDTQYF
CDR3 length: 15
V gene: TRBV12-3/TRBV12-4
J gene: TRBJ2-3

CDR3 protein: CASMWGQNFPGANVLTF
CDR3 length: 17
V gene: TRBV2
J gene: TRBJ2-6

CDR3 protein: CASSRSGTPSNEQFF
CDR3 length: 15
V gene: TRBV11-3
J gene: TRBJ2-1

CDR3 protein: CASSTGRDPSNQPQHF
CDR3 length: 16
V gene: TRBV19
J gene: TRBJ1-5

CDR3 protein: CASSETGPTVYGYTF
CDR3 length: 15
V gene: TRBV2
J gene: TRBJ1-2

CDR3 protein: CASSLAGATNEKLFF
CDR3 length: 15
V gene: TRBV7-8
J gene: TRBJ1-4

CDR3 protein: CSARDPGRTGSSYEQYF
CDR3 length: 17
V gene: TRBV20-1
J gene: TRBJ2-7

CDR3 protein: CASSLVGGRAVVYNEQFF
CDR3 length: 18
V gene: TRBV11-2
J gene: .

CDR3 protein: CASSYPPPSGRARAYEQYF
CDR3 length: 19
V gene: TRBV6-2/TRBV6-3
J gene: TRBJ2-7

CDR3 protein: CSGWTGQTGELFF
CDR3 length: 13
V gene: TRBV29-1
J gene: TRBJ2-2

CDR3 protein: CAISENAGELFF
CDR3 length: 12
V gene: TRBV10-3
J gene: TRBJ2-2

CDR3 protein: CATSDFRSPSYNEQFF
CDR3 length: 16
V gene: TRBV24-1
J gene: TRBJ2-1

CDR3 protein: CASSIGQAPGNTIYF
CDR3 length: 15
V gene: TRBV11-2
J gene: TRBJ1-3

CDR3 protein: CASSRAGEQYF
CDR3 length: 11
V gene: TRBV18
J gene: TRBJ2-7

CDR3 protein: CASSSLSGDTYNEQFF
CDR3 length: 16
V gene: TRBV12-3/TRBV12-4
J gene: TRBJ2-1

CDR3 protein: CATQDLAGGLKTLTDTQYF
CDR3 length: 19
V gene: TRBV19
J gene: TRBJ2-3

CDR3 protein: CASHGQQYEQYF
CDR3 length: 12
V gene: TRBV28
J gene: TRBJ2-7

CDR3 protein: CASSVGVGAMNQPQHF
CDR3 length: 16
V gene: TRBV9
J gene: TRBJ1-5

CDR3 protein: CASSPPQRPYEQYF
CDR3 length: 14
V gene: TRBV7-9
J gene: TRBJ2-7

CDR3 protein: CASSLHRRGTAPWKEETQYF
CDR3 length: 20
V gene: TRBV12-3/TRBV12-4
J gene: TRBJ2-5

CDR3 protein: CASSAWTASTDTQYF
CDR3 length: 15
V gene: TRBV12-3/TRBV12-4
J gene: TRBJ2-3

CDR3 protein: CASRDGYRHEQYF
CDR3 length: 13
V gene: TRBV2
J gene: TRBJ2-7

CDR3 protein: CASGTTNVLTF
CDR3 length: 11
V gene: TRBV25-1
J gene: TRBJ2-6

CDR3 protein: CASSLRSSQETQYF
CDR3 length: 14
V gene: TRBV7-2
J gene: TRBJ2-5

CDR3 protein: CASSPGSMWAQYF
CDR3 length: 13
V gene: TRBV7-3
J gene: TRBJ2-3

CDR3 protein: CASSSPSGGEETQYF
CDR3 length: 15
V gene: TRBV7-9
J gene: .

CDR3 protein: CAIRGTGGPSHEQYF
CDR3 length: 15
V gene: TRBV10-3
J gene: TRBJ2-7

CDR3 protein: CASGGASGGAREQFF
CDR3 length: 15
V gene: TRBV2
J gene: TRBJ2-1

CDR3 protein: CASGWGTGGENEQFF
CDR3 length: 15
V gene: TRBV12-5
J gene: TRBJ2-1

CDR3 protein: CASSLDSSSYNEQFF
CDR3 length: 15
V gene: TRBV27
J gene: TRBJ2-1

CDR3 protein: CASSYGIPGNTIYF
CDR3 length: 14
V gene: TRBV6-2/TRBV6-3
J gene: TRBJ1-3

CDR3 protein: CASSYSYRGTEAFF
CDR3 length: 14
V gene: TRBV6-5
J gene: TRBJ1-1

CDR3 protein: CASSQGNNSPLHF
CDR3 length: 13
V gene: TRBV5-1
J gene: TRBJ1-6

CDR3 protein: CSARGRAGGGNEQFF
CDR3 length: 15
V gene: TRBV20-1
J gene: TRBJ2-1

CDR3 protein: CASSLGGQGAADTQYF
CDR3 length: 16
V gene: TRBV7-9
J gene: TRBJ2-3

CDR3 protein: CSARAFPGQGYENNQPQHF
CDR3 length: 19
V gene: TRBV20-1
J gene: TRBJ1-5

CDR3 protein: CASSFQQFTGELFF
CDR3 length: 14
V gene: TRBV12-3/TRBV12-4
J gene: TRBJ2-2

CDR3 protein: CASTTETGSWESYETQYF
CDR3 length: 18
V gene: TRBV5-1
J gene: TRBJ2-5

CDR3 protein: CALSGPGRGYTF
CDR3 length: 12
V gene: TRBV30
J gene: TRBJ1-2

CDR3 protein: CAISDLASYEQYF
CDR3 length: 13
V gene: TRBV10-3
J gene: TRBJ2-7

CDR3 protein: CASSPMGDTQYF
CDR3 length: 12
V gene: TRBV12-3/TRBV12-4
J gene: TRBJ2-3